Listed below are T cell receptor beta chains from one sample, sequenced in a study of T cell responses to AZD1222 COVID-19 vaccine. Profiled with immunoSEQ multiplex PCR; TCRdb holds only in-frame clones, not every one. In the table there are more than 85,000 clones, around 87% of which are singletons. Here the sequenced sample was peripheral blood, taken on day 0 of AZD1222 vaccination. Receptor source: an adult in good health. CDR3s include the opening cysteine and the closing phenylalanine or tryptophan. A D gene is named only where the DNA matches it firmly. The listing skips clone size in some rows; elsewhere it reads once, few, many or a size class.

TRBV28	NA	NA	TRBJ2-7	CASSSTFKGKQYF	TGTGCCAGCAGTTCCACGTTTAAGGGGAAGCAGTACTTC
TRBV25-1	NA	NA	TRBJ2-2	CASSAPWGAGNTGELFF	TGTGCCAGCAGTGCCCCCTGGGGGGCGGGCAACACCGGGGAGCTGTTTTTT
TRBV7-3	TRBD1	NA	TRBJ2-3	CASSLDRGQDTQYF	TGTGCCAGCAGCCTGGACAGGGGGCAGGATACGCAGTATTTT
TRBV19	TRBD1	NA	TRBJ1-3	CATTGGTGIPSGNTIYF	TGTGCCACTACAGGGGGGACAGGGATCCCCTCTGGAAACACCATATATTTT
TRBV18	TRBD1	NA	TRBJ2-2	CASSPRGTGANTGELFF	TGTGCCAGCTCACCACGCGGGACAGGCGCCAACACCGGGGAGCTGTTTTTT
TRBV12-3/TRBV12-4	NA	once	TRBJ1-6	CASRDGYSPLHF	TGTGCCAGCCGGGACGGCTATTCACCCCTCCACTTT
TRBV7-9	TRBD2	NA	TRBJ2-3	CAIGGVTPDTQYF	TGTGCCATCGGGGGGGTCACGCCAGATACGCAGTATTTT
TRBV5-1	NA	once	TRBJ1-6	CASSLGSSATSPLHF	TGCGCCAGCAGCTTGGGAAGCTCGGCAACCTCACCCCTCCACTTT
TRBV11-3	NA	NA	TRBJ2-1	CASSLEGSVDEQFF	TGTGCCAGCAGCTTAGAAGGTAGCGTCGATGAGCAGTTCTTC
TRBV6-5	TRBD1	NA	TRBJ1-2	CASRDGQGYGYTF	TGTGCCAGCAGGGACGGACAGGGATATGGCTACACCTTC
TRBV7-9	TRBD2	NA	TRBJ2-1	CASSLPGLVSNEQFF	TGTGCCAGCAGCTTGCCGGGACTAGTTTCGAATGAGCAGTTCTTC
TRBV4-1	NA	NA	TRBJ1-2	CASSQDGGAAYGYTF	TGCGCCAGCAGCCAAGATGGGGGAGCGGCCTATGGCTACACCTTC
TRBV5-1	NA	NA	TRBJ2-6	CASSPEGTGESSGANVLTF	TGCGCCAGCAGCCCGGAGGGAACAGGGGAAAGCTCTGGGGCCAACGTCCTGACTTTC
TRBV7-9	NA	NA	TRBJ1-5	CASSLVGGNQPQHF	TGTGCCAGCAGCTTAGTAGGGGGCAATCAGCCCCAGCATTTT
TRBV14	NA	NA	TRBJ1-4	CASSTWTGSNEKLFF	TGTGCCAGCAGCACCTGGACGGGAAGTAATGAAAAACTGTTTTTT
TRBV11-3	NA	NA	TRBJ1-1	CASSRGINTEAFF	TGTGCCAGCAGTCGGGGGATTAACACTGAAGCTTTCTTT
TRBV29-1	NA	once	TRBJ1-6	CRCIPHSYNSPLHF	TGCCGCTGCATCCCCCACTCCTATAATTCACCCCTCCACTTT
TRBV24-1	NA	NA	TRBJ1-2	CATPDLAYGYTF	TGTGCCACTCCCGACCTCGCCTATGGCTACACCTTC
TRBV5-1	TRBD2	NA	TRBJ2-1	CASSLAPSGGHNEQFF	TGCGCCAGCAGCTTGGCTCCTAGCGGGGGACACAATGAGCAGTTCTTC
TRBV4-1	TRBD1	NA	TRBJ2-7	CASSQDRDRAAYEQYF	TGCGCCAGCAGCCAAGACCGGGACAGGGCGGCCTACGAGCAGTACTTC